The present T cell receptor (beta chain) was sequenced within a study of CD8 T cells in ankylosing spondylitis. Findings and caveats of the study: A TCR beta motif of about eight highly homologous variants seemed to mark ankylosing spondylitis blood.

Trimming left V 0 bases short and J 0 bases short, with 12 bases between. The CDR3 runs to 16 residues. On this clonotype: Antigen: not known.

TCRdb ran MiXCR on the 5' RACE reads and lists one entry per CDR3 protein. This table holds around 210,000 distinct CDR3 sequences, approximately 8% found once. The origin of this receptor is a female donor with ankylosing spondylitis or in good health (not recorded which). Sequencing was performed on blood, either unsorted or a sorted T cell fraction (not recorded which). The rearrangement uses TRBV23-1 and TRBJ2-7, with D perhaps TRBD2 (6 bases). TRBV23-1 is recorded as an ORF, its role being uncertain. The CDR3 bases are TGCGCCAGCAGTCAATCGGGGGGACGCAGCTCCTACGAGCAGTACTTC. Translating it yields CASSQSGGRSSYEQYF.